The rows below give T cell receptor beta chains drawn from one sample of a study of blood T cell repertoires in COVID-19. Here immunoSEQ multiplex PCR was the method, and the copy in TCRdb shows in-frame clones only, minus some. This sample has approximately 210,000 clones, with around 83% found just once. The source material was peripheral blood. The receptors shown here come from a woman aged 45-60 years with acute or convalescent COVID-19. The CDR3 runs from the conserved cysteine through the conserved F or W. A D gene is named only where the DNA matches it firmly. A row's size may be missing; if present it is once, few, many or a size class.

v_call	clone_size	j_call	d_call	cdr3_aa	cdr3_nt
TRBV5-1	-	TRBJ2-7	TRBD2	CASSLETGTSGSGQYF	TGCGCCAGCAGCCTCGAGACCGGGACTAGCGGGAGTGGGCAGTACTTC
TRBV15	few	TRBJ2-1	TRBD2	CATSREGIIRTSGRTYNEQFF	TGTGCCACCAGCAGAGAAGGTATCATTAGGACTAGCGGGAGGACTTACAATGAGCAGTTCTTC
TRBV7-9	-	TRBJ2-7	-	CASSFDSYEQYF	TGTGCCAGCAGCTTTGACTCATACGAGCAGTACTTC
TRBV28	once	TRBJ1-2	-	CASSSGHSQGNSGGYTF	TGTGCCAGCAGTTCTGGCCACTCACAGGGTAACTCGGGTGGCTACACCTTC
TRBV11-1	-	TRBJ2-7	TRBD1	CASSTGTGSRYEQYF	TGTGCCAGCAGCACGGGGACAGGGAGTAGATACGAGCAGTACTTC
TRBV27	-	TRBJ2-7	-	CASGWQASLGEQYF	TGTGCTTCTGGGTGGCAGGCCAGTTTGGGCGAGCAGTACTTC
TRBV20-1	-	TRBJ1-2	TRBD1	CSAEQGDGYTF	TGCAGTGCCGAACAGGGGGATGGCTACACCTTC
TRBV5-1	-	TRBJ1-2	TRBD1	CASSWDRGDYGYTF	TGCGCCAGCAGCTGGGACAGGGGCGACTATGGCTACACCTTC
TRBV4-2	-	TRBJ2-7	-	CASSQPGSLYEQYF	TGTGCCAGCAGCCAACCGGGTTCCCTTTACGAGCAGTACTTC
TRBV19	once	TRBJ2-1	TRBD2	CASSIAGGPSEQFF	TGTGCCAGTAGTATAGCGGGAGGGCCGTCTGAGCAGTTCTTC
TRBV7-9	-	TRBJ2-7	TRBD1	CASSPTGTAYEQYF	TGTGCCAGCAGCCCAACCGGGACAGCGTACGAGCAGTACTTC